The sequence of this T cell receptor beta chain was determined in a study of response to subunit inactivated influenza vaccine. TCRdb redid the calling of the RT-PCR reads with MiXCR, one entry per CDR3 protein. The sample includes about 540,000 distinct CDR3 sequences, approximately 22% of them seen just once. The CDR3 has 13 amino acids. V was trimmed by 5 bases and J by 0 bases, leaving 7 bases between them. CDR1 and CDR2 from the germline V gene are SEHNR and FQNEAQ (reference sequence). The data also belong to a second study, concerning T cells expressing NK-cell markers. As reported in that work: 5'RACE template switching with UMIs produced the TCR beta cDNA. In sorted CD3+CD56+NKG2C+, CD3+CD56+NKG2C- and CD3+CD56-NKG2C+ T cells, TCR beta repertoires were obtained.

This TCR came from a man aged 50-59 years who received an inactivated influenza vaccine. The gene calls are TRBV7-9 and TRBJ2-5; D gene uncertain. Sample: CD4+ T cells sorted from PBMCs, taken less than 13 days after vaccination. The CDR3: CASSNSHQETQYF. DNA for the CDR3: TGTGCCAGCAGCAACAGCCACCAAGAGACCCAGTACTTC.